These T cell receptor beta chains were read from a single sample in a study of glioma-infiltrating T cells. One entry per CDR3 protein, called by TCRdb with MiXCR from the multiplex PCR reads. This repertoire shows 170,000 or so distinct CDR3 sequences, roughly two fifths found once; its top ten account for 4% to 6.5%. The sample taken for sequencing was glioma tissue, nonneoplastic brain tissue, or PBMCs (not recorded which). The source of these receptors is a human donor with low-grade glioma or glioblastoma, undergoing nonglioma brain surgery, or in good health (not recorded which). Both conserved end residues are part of each CDR3. A D gene is named only where the DNA matches it firmly. Part of the rows lack a size; the others show once, few, many or a class for expanded clones.

v_call	j_call	clone_size	d_call	cdr3_aa	cdr3_nt
TRBV5-1	TRBJ2-5	few	.	CASSLDSNQETQYF	TGCGCCAGCAGCTTGGACAGTAACCAAGAGACCCAGTACTTC
TRBV20-1	TRBJ2-2	.	TRBD2	CSAKPGLPSGELFF	TGCAGTGCTAAACCGGGACTACCTAGCGGGGAGCTGTTTTTT
TRBV15	TRBJ2-1	many	TRBD2	CATSRDPPSGRNNEQFF	TGTGCCACCAGCAGAGATCCCCCCAGCGGGAGGAACAATGAGCAGTTCTTC
TRBV28	TRBJ2-5	many	TRBD2	CATTLAGDETQYF	TGTGCCACCACACTAGCGGGAGATGAGACCCAGTACTTC
TRBV28	TRBJ2-3	.	TRBD2	CASRSSLAGDVGTQYF	TGTGCCAGCAGATCGTCACTAGCGGGAGATGTGGGTACGCAGTATTTT
TRBV20-1	TRBJ2-1	many	TRBD2	CSAFHPSGIGNEQFF	TGCAGTGCCTTTCATCCTAGCGGGATAGGTAATGAGCAGTTCTTC
TRBV6-1	TRBJ2-1	many	TRBD2	CASSGGLAGVSEQFF	TGTGCCAGCAGTGGGGGACTAGCGGGAGTAAGTGAGCAGTTCTTC
TRBV11-2	TRBJ2-7	.	.	CASSFDLGEQYF	TGTGCCAGCAGCTTCGACTTGGGCGAGCAGTACTTC
TRBV5-1	TRBJ2-5	few	TRBD1	CASSFAGTEETQYF	TGCGCCAGCAGCTTTGCCGGGACAGAAGAGACCCAGTACTTC
TRBV28	TRBJ1-1	many	.	CASSLEWYTEAFF	TGTGCCAGCAGTTTAGAGTGGTACACTGAAGCTTTCTTT
TRBV12-3/TRBV12-4	TRBJ2-3	.	TRBD2	CASRTSGRRTDTQYF	TGTGCCAGCAGAACTAGCGGGAGGCGCACAGATACGCAGTATTTT
TRBV6-2/TRBV6-3	TRBJ2-1	.	.	CASSPGILGEQFF	TGTGCCAGCAGCCCCGGTATTCTGGGCGAGCAGTTCTTC
TRBV29-1	TRBJ1-1	few	.	CSVEHPRGNTEAFF	TGCAGCGTTGAACACCCCCGGGGGAACACTGAAGCTTTCTTT
TRBV7-9	TRBJ1-1	many	.	CASSLGSNTEAFF	TGTGCCAGCAGCTTAGGATCGAACACTGAAGCTTTCTTT
TRBV20-1	TRBJ1-1	.	TRBD1	CSATPGGTEALF	TGCAGTGCTACACCAGGGGGCACTGAAGCTCTCTTT
TRBV7-9	TRBJ2-1	.	TRBD2	CASSSGTSGYLEQFF	TGTGCCAGCAGCTCTGGGACTAGCGGGTATCTTGAGCAGTTCTTC
TRBV29-1	TRBJ2-2	.	.	CSVTRRDTGELFF	TGCAGCGTAACCAGGAGGGACACCGGGGAGCTGTTTTTT
TRBV28	TRBJ1-1	many	.	CASSLRQHMNTEAFF	TGTGCCAGCAGTTTACGGCAGCACATGAACACTGAAGCTTTCTTT
TRBV28	TRBJ1-2	many	.	CASGGVLYGYTF	TGTGCCAGCGGGGGGGTTCTCTATGGCTACACCTTC
TRBV12-3/TRBV12-4	TRBJ1-5	.	TRBD1	CASSSVTGGLQPQHF	TGTGCCAGCAGTTCAGTTACAGGGGGCCTTCAGCCCCAGCATTTT
TRBV6-6	TRBJ2-2	many	.	CASSYPGQNTGELFF	TGTGCCAGCAGTTACCCGGGACAGAACACCGGGGAGCTGTTTTTT
TRBV2	TRBJ2-1	few	.	CASSRGEQFF	TGTGCCTCCTCCAGGGGTGAGCAGTTCTTC
TRBV15	TRBJ1-1	.	.	CATSRPGPMKTEAFF	TGTGCCACCAGCAGGCCTGGGCCTATGAAAACTGAAGCTTTCTTT
TRBV3-1	TRBJ1-1	few	.	CASSQVEGTEAFF	TGTGCCAGCAGCCAAGTTGAGGGCACTGAAGCTTTCTTT
TRBV19	TRBJ2-7	once	.	CASRRGAGYEQYF	TGTGCCAGTAGAAGAGGGGCAGGATACGAGCAGTACTTC
TRBV6-1	TRBJ1-1	many	.	CASRSMNTEAFF	TGTGCCAGCAGGAGCATGAACACTGAAGCTTTCTTT
TRBV14	TRBJ2-1	.	.	CASSQDSGPSYNEQFF	TGTGCCAGCAGCCAAGATTCCGGTCCATCCTACAATGAGCAGTTCTTC
TRBV7-2	TRBJ2-7	once	.	CASSLVVGQYYKQYF	TGTGCCAGCAGCTTAGTTGTAGGACAGTACTACAAGCAGTACTTC
TRBV7-8	TRBJ2-3	many	.	CASSLELNVADTQYF	TGTGCCAGCAGCTTAGAATTAAATGTCGCTGATACGCAGTATTTT
TRBV29-1	TRBJ2-1	.	.	CSVEGSRTPDYNEQFF	TGCAGCGTTGAGGGTAGTCGGACACCAGATTACAATGAGCAGTTCTTC
TRBV6-5	TRBJ2-7	.	.	CASSSPGSYEQYF	TGTGCCAGCAGTTCCCCGGGGTCCTACGAGCAGTACTTC
TRBV20-1	TRBJ1-2	.	.	CSASREILDYTF	TGCAGTGCTAGCAGGGAGATCCTTGACTACACCTTC
TRBV11-3	TRBJ2-2	.	.	CASSLYPRGRRAGELFF	TGTGCCAGCAGCTTATATCCCCGGGGGCGCCGCGCCGGGGAGCTGTTTTTT
TRBV7-2	TRBJ2-5	.	.	CASSLWAQQETQYF	TGTGCCAGCAGCTTATGGGCACAACAAGAGACCCAGTACTTC
TRBV4-1	TRBJ2-1	many	TRBD1	CASSRSGQGYNEQFF	TGCGCCAGCAGCCGATCGGGACAGGGATACAATGAGCAGTTCTTC
TRBV9	TRBJ2-7	.	.	CASSVEAVSGYEQYF	TGTGCCAGCAGCGTAGAGGCAGTCTCGGGCTACGAGCAGTACTTC
TRBV28	TRBJ2-5	.	TRBD1	CATSGVQGADKTQYF	TGTGCCACCTCGGGGGTTCAGGGGGCCGACAAGACCCAGTACTTC
TRBV28	TRBJ2-5	many	.	CASSFWRGETQYF	TGTGCCAGCAGTTTCTGGCGGGGAGAGACCCAGTACTTC
TRBV6-1	TRBJ2-7	many	.	CASSSTSSYEQYF	TGTGCCAGCAGTTCCACGTCGAGCTACGAGCAGTACTTC
TRBV6-2/TRBV6-3	TRBJ2-1	many	.	CASSYSNEQFF	TGTGCCAGCAGTTATTCGAATGAGCAGTTCTTC
TRBV20-1	TRBJ2-1	many	.	CSADMISRDPVNEQFF	TGCAGTGCTGACATGATAAGCCGGGACCCAGTCAATGAGCAGTTCTTC
TRBV6-1	TRBJ2-2	.	.	CARSELAGNNGELFF	TGTGCCAGAAGTGAACTGGCAGGGAACAACGGGGAGCTGTTTTTT
TRBV12-3/TRBV12-4	TRBJ1-2	.	TRBD1	CASTRTGVNYGYTF	TGTGCCAGCACCAGGACAGGGGTAAACTACGGCTACACCTTC
TRBV19	TRBJ2-1	few	TRBD2	CASRGLAGLNEQFF	TGTGCCAGTAGGGGACTAGCGGGTCTCAATGAGCAGTTCTTC
TRBV19	TRBJ2-1	.	.	CASSIAYNEQFF	TGTGCCAGTAGTATCGCGTACAATGAGCAGTTCTTC
TRBV28	TRBJ2-7	many	.	CASTVREPYEQYF	TGTGCCAGCACGGTGAGGGAACCCTACGAGCAGTACTTC
TRBV5-4	TRBJ2-2	.	TRBD2	CASSFGTSGTAGELFF	TGTGCCAGCAGCTTTGGGACTAGCGGAACGGCCGGGGAGCTGTTTTTT
TRBV7-9	TRBJ1-2	.	.	CASSLDASDSNYGYTF	TGTGCCAGCAGCTTAGATGCGTCAGATTCTAACTATGGCTACACCTTC
TRBV6-1	TRBJ2-3	.	.	CASSHQGYGTDTKYF	TGCGCCAGCAGCCACCAGGGGTACGGCACAGATACGAAGTATTTT
TRBV28	TRBJ2-3	many	.	CASGSLGSYTDTQYF	TGTGCCAGCGGATCCTTGGGCAGTTACACAGATACGCAGTATTTT
TRBV19	TRBJ1-2	few	.	CASSIRGLQGVGYTF	TGTGCCAGTAGTATTCGGGGCTTACAGGGAGTTGGCTACACCTTC
TRBV3-1	TRBJ2-7	many	.	CASSQRGLDEQYF	TGTGCCAGCAGCCAAAGGGGTCTCGACGAGCAGTACTTC